These T cell receptor beta chains were read from a single sample in a study of blood T cell repertoires in COVID-19. The table came from immunoSEQ multiplex PCR; TCRdb's copy has only in-frame clones and leaves some out. Among 100,000 or so clones, about 80% were seen once, and the ten largest hold around a third. Sequences were obtained from peripheral blood. These TCRs come from a man between 65 and 79 years old with active or convalescent COVID-19. Both conserved end residues are part of each CDR3. Each record gives: J gene, clone size, V gene, CDR3 protein. Where a row states a size, it is once, few, many or the class of an expanded clone; other rows omit it.

>TRBJ2-2|-|TRBV15
CATSSPVAGANTGELFF
>TRBJ1-1|once|TRBV6-5
CASRRGLNTEAFF
>TRBJ2-7|few|TRBV12-3/TRBV12-4
CASSFGGHYEQYF
>TRBJ1-1|-|TRBV27
CASSLTRTGYGTEAFF
>TRBJ1-1|once|TRBV30
CAWSAKGLEAFF
>TRBJ2-2|-|TRBV6-5
CASRPRLANTGELFF
>TRBJ1-5|-|TRBV10-3
CAISERGQGSNQPQHF
>TRBJ2-3|once|TRBV18
CASSLMTSGVASSTDTQYF
>TRBJ1-2|once|TRBV7-9
CASSLDNFYGYTF
>TRBJ2-3|-|TRBV7-8
CASSSGGTDTQYF
>TRBJ1-2|-|TRBV28
CASRMSYRGQEGYTF
>TRBJ2-5|-|TRBV18
CASSPRTGGRETQYF
>TRBJ2-3|-|TRBV15
CATSRFRGGIDTQYF
>TRBJ2-1|-|TRBV5-6
CASSSLEREGYNEQFF
>TRBJ2-7|-|TRBV9
CASSVDQAYEQYF
>TRBJ2-2|-|TRBV9
CASSVGTGGMGELFF
>TRBJ1-3|-|TRBV5-4
CASSDSGRSSNTIYF
>TRBJ1-1|few|TRBV6-5
CASSKTQNTEAFF
>TRBJ2-1|medium-sized|TRBV7-9
CASIADSNNEQFF
>TRBJ2-7|-|TRBV11-3
CASSLASGSSYEQYF
>TRBJ2-2|-|TRBV3-1/TRBV3-2
CASSRTGLATTGELFF
>TRBJ2-5|-|TRBV14
CASSPWDREQETQYF
>TRBJ2-2|-|TRBV28
CASTKYTGELFF
>TRBJ1-5|many|TRBV5-6
CASSLGQGGWQPQHF
>TRBJ2-5|-|TRBV6-2/TRBV6-3
CASSYPPGQIETQYF
>TRBJ2-5|-|TRBV18
CASSQGRETQYF
>TRBJ2-3|-|TRBV28
CASSSGSVSTDTQYF
>TRBJ2-7|-|TRBV14
CASSQAHEQYF
>TRBJ2-1|-|TRBV23-1
CASSQGGRYNEQFF
>TRBJ1-1|-|TRBV4-1
CASSQDQGALTEAFF
>TRBJ2-7|few|TRBV6-5
CASRLQGPHEQYF
>TRBJ1-5|-|TRBV19
CASNFGGVAGNQPQHF
>TRBJ2-3|-|TRBV5-6
CASSLLTGVTDTQYF
>TRBJ2-7|-|TRBV11-2
CASTSQNGYEQYF
>TRBJ1-1|once|TRBV7-2
CASSLEPAPPRTEAFF
>TRBJ1-1|few|TRBV4-2
CASSQVSLSPEAFF
>TRBJ2-7|-|TRBV10-2
CASRPTGGGTLGDPYEQYF
>TRBJ1-4|-|TRBV6-6
CAINRERGEKLFF
>TRBJ1-1|-|TRBV5-5
CASSLVRGGSEAFF
>TRBJ2-7|few|TRBV4-3
CASSQRGLAPTGSEQYF
>TRBJ1-5|-|TRBV2
CASTLGRSNQPQHF
>TRBJ1-4|-|TRBV5-4
CASSLPGTGGNEKLFF
>TRBJ1-2|-|TRBV2
CASSLGGYGYTF
>TRBJ1-4|-|TRBV9
CASSVAGQLNEKLFF
>TRBJ2-2|-|TRBV15
CATSRDKSTGELFF
>TRBJ2-1|-|TRBV27
CASSETGQSPFF
>TRBJ2-6|-|TRBV19
CASSGYRGSGANVLTF
>TRBJ2-5|-|TRBV27
CASRRSGMFETQYF
>TRBJ2-5|-|TRBV7-9
CASSSAGGGETQYF
>TRBJ1-2|-|TRBV19
CASSNRGRNYGYTF
>TRBJ2-7|-|TRBV11-2
CASSLNLGLAGYEQYF
>TRBJ2-5|-|TRBV7-2
CASSDGTSRQETQYF
>TRBJ1-2|few|TRBV5-5
CASSLVTGITGYTF